This is a list of T cell receptor beta chains from one sample in a study of radiotherapy plus CTLA-4 blockade in lung cancer. Clones were read by immunoSEQ multiplex PCR, and TCRdb kept only the in-frame ones, dropping some. In the table there are just over 60,000 clones, roughly 80% of which are singletons. The material was peripheral blood, obtained from a patient treated with radiotherapy plus ipilimumab. The receptors shown here come from a human donor with non-small cell lung cancer who had a complete response to radiotherapy plus ipilimumab. The CDR3 runs from the conserved cysteine through the conserved F or W. A D gene is named only where the DNA matches it firmly. Clone size is stated in some rows and not others, as once, few, many or a class when expanded.

j_call	v_call	d_call	clone_size	cdr3_aa	cdr3_nt
TRBJ1-1	TRBV25-1	NA	NA	CASSPGVKAFF	TGTGCCAGCAGTCCAGGGGTCAAAGCTTTCTTT
TRBJ1-5	TRBV30	NA	NA	CAWSEGIRSNQPQHF	TGTGCCTGGAGTGAAGGGATACGTAGCAATCAGCCCCAGCATTTT
TRBJ1-2	TRBV11-3	NA	NA	CASSQPGPQGYTF	TGTGCCAGCAGTCAACCGGGACCCCAGGGCTACACCTTC
TRBJ1-2	TRBV12-5	TRBD1	NA	CASGLPQGDSNLANYGYTF	TGTGCTAGTGGTTTGCCCCAGGGGGACAGCAATCTGGCTAACTATGGCTACACCTTC
TRBJ2-7	TRBV6-5	NA	once	CASRPGGGNEQYF	TGTGCCAGCAGGCCCGGTGGGGGGAACGAGCAGTACTTC
TRBJ2-1	TRBV10-1	TRBD2	NA	CASSDTSGRAYNEQFF	TGCGCCAGCAGTGATACTAGCGGGAGGGCATACAATGAGCAGTTCTTC
TRBJ1-5	TRBV7-8	NA	few	CASSLAMDHQPQHF	TGTGCCAGCAGCTTAGCGATGGACCATCAGCCCCAGCATTTT
TRBJ2-2	TRBV5-1	TRBD1	NA	CASSSWGQINTGELFF	TGCGCCAGCAGCTCCTGGGGACAGATAAACACCGGGGAGCTGTTTTTT
TRBJ2-5	TRBV2	TRBD2	NA	CASHRGGETQYF	TGTGCCAGCCACCGGGGGGGAGAGACCCAGTACTTC
TRBJ1-1	TRBV5-1	NA	NA	CASSFGQITEAFF	TGCGCCAGCAGCTTCGGACAGATCACTGAAGCTTTCTTT
TRBJ1-2	TRBV5-6	TRBD1	NA	CASSLGQTIIEWGYTF	TGTGCCAGCAGCCTGGGACAGACCATTATTGAGTGGGGCTACACCTTC
TRBJ2-1	TRBV6-5	NA	NA	CASSWRDFPGERFF	TGTGCCAGCAGTTGGCGGGACTTTCCTGGGGAACGGTTCTTC
TRBJ2-7	TRBV30	TRBD1	NA	CAWAPGQGIFSGSYEQYF	TGTGCCTGGGCCCCCGGACAGGGGATCTTTAGCGGGTCCTACGAGCAGTACTTC
TRBJ1-1	TRBV7-2	NA	NA	CASSRTSRTNTEAFF	TGTGCCAGCAGCCGAACGAGCAGGACGAACACTGAAGCTTTCTTT
TRBJ1-3	TRBV5-4	NA	NA	CASSPRQASSGNTIYF	TGTGCCAGCAGCCCGAGACAGGCCAGCTCTGGAAACACCATATATTTT
TRBJ1-3	TRBV9	NA	NA	CAAREIGNTIYF	TGTGCAGCTAGGGAGATCGGAAACACCATATATTTT
TRBJ2-7	TRBV4-1	TRBD2	NA	CASSQDRLAGDGKQYF	TGCGCCAGCAGCCAAGACCGACTAGCGGGGGATGGGAAGCAGTACTTC
TRBJ2-1	TRBV11-2	TRBD2	NA	CASSLIASGGYNEQFF	TGTGCCAGCAGCTTAATTGCTAGCGGGGGTTACAATGAGCAGTTCTTC
TRBJ1-4	TRBV6-5	NA	NA	CASSHRDPDEKLFF	TGTGCCAGCAGTCACCGGGACCCTGATGAAAAACTGTTTTTT
TRBJ2-5	TRBV5-4	TRBD1	NA	CASSLDRGHETQYF	TGTGCCAGCAGCTTGGACAGGGGGCATGAGACCCAGTACTTC
TRBJ2-3	TRBV5-4	NA	once	CASSPGRRDGTQYF	TGTGCCAGCAGCCCCGGACGCCGAGACGGTACGCAGTATTTT
TRBJ1-2	TRBV6-5	TRBD1	NA	CASSRTGGNYGYTF	TGTGCCAGCAGTAGGACAGGAGGAAACTATGGCTACACCTTC
TRBJ1-1	TRBV5-1	NA	NA	CASSLSQNTEAFF	TGCGCCAGCAGCTTGTCCCAGAACACTGAAGCTTTCTTT
TRBJ2-5	TRBV7-7	TRBD2	NA	CASSLERGGETQYF	TGTGCTAGCAGCTTAGAACGGGGGGGCGAGACCCAGTACTTC
TRBJ1-2	TRBV5-4	NA	NA	CATSSDSYGYTF	TGTGCCACCAGCTCTGACAGCTATGGCTACACCTTC